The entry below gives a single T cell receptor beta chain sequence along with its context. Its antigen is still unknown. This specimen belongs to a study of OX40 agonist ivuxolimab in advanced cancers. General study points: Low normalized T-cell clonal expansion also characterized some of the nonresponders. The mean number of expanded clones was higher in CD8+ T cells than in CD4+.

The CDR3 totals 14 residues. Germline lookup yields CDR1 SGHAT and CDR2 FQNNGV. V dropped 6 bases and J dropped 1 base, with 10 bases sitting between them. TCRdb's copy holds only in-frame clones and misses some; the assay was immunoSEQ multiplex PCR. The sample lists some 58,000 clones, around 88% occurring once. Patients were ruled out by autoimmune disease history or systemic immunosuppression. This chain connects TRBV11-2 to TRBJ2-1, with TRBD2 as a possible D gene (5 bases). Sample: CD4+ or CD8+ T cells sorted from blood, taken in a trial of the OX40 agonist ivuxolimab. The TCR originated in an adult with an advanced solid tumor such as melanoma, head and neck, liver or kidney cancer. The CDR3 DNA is TGTGCCAGCAGAGTCCCGGGATCCTACAATGAGCAGTTCTTC. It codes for CASRVPGSYNEQFF. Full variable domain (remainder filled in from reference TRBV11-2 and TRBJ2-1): EAGVAQSPRYKIIEKRQSVAFWCNPISGHATLYWYQQILGQGPKLLIQFQNNGVVDDSQLPKDRFSAERLKGVDSTLKIQPAKLEDSAVYLCASRVPGSYNEQFFGPGTRLTVL.